This T cell receptor (beta chain) appears in the sequencing data of a study of cytomegalovirus exposure and HLA in healthy donors. Using immunoSEQ multiplex PCR, the repertoire was profiled, and TCRdb retains in-frame clones only, with some absent. The table shows tens of thousands of clones, with about 97% occurring only once. Points on this clone: Its target is unknown.

The CDR3 length is 12 residues. Germline CDR1 and CDR2: SGHRS and YFSETQ. V lost 5 bases, J lost 1 base, and 5 bases lay in between. Study conclusions and caveats: Specificity for CMV antigens was confirmed in vitro for a few of the CMV-associated chains. Per published reports, the classifier diagnosed cytomegalovirus status with high specificity and sensitivity.

The rearrangement links TRBV5-1 to TRBJ2-3, with D possibly TRBD2 on 5 matching bases. Sequencing was carried out using PBMCs. This receptor was obtained from a man aged 25 to 40 in good health and CMV-seropositive. This CDR3 reads CASREGTDTQYF. The CDR3 DNA reads TGCGCCAGCAGGGAGGGCACAGATACGCAGTATTTT.